Detailed here is one T cell receptor beta chain. This entry belongs to a study of blood T cell repertoires in COVID-19. Across the study: T cells, B-cell-depleted T cells, or PBMCs supplied cDNA or gDNA.

The CDR3 contains 14 residues. CDR1 is SGHRS and CDR2 is YFSETQ in the germline V gene. V shed 4 bases, J shed 5 bases, and the junction held 9 bases outside the gene matches. The assay was immunoSEQ multiplex PCR, and TCRdb's table has in-frame clones only and misses some. The repertoire holds nearly 300,000 clones, around 88% seen once, with 5.5% to 8.5% in the top ten. This rearrangement joins TRBV5-1 to TRBJ2-7; 7 nucleotides align to TRBD1. This clonotype originated in a woman between 25 and 40 years old who had recovered from COVID-19. Sequencing was done on a sample of peripheral blood. CDR3 loop: CASSTETGVDEQYF. The CDR3 nucleotides are TGCGCCAGCAGCACGGAAACAGGGGTGGACGAGCAGTACTTC.